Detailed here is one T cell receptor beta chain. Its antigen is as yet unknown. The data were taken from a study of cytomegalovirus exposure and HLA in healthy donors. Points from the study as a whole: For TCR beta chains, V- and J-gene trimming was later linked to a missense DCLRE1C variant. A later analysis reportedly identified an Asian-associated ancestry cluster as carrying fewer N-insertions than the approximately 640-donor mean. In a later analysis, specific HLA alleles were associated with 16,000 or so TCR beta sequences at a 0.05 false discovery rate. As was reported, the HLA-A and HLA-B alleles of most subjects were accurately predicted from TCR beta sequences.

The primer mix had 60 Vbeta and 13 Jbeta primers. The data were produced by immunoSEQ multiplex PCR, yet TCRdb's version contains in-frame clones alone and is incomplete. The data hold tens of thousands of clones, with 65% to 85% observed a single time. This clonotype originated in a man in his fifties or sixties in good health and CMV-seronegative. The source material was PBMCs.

CDR3 protein: CASSLERGYNEQFF. The CDR3 DNA is TGTGCCAGCAGTTTAGAAAGGGGATACAATGAGCAGTTCTTC. The chain couples TRBV27 to TRBJ2-1, with D tentatively TRBD1 (5 bases). This CDR3 region has 14 residues. Trimming stripped 2 bases from V and 4 bases from J, with 9 bases between. The germline V gene has CDR1 MNHEY and CDR2 SMNVEV (reference sequence).